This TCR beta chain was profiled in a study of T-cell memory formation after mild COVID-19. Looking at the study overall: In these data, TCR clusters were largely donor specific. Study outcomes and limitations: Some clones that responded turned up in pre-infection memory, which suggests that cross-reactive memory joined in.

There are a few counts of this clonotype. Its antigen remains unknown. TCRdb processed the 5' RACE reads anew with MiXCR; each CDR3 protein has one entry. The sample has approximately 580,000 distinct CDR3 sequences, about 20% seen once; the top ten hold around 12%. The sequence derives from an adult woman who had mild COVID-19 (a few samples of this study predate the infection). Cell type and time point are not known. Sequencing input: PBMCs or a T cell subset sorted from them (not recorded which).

This CDR3 is CASRAGTGDLAKNIQYF. CDR3 nucleotides: TGTGCCAGCAGAGCCGGGACAGGGGATCTGGCCAAAAACATTCAGTACTTC. This chain joins TRBV6-2 or TRBV6-3 and TRBJ2-4, with 10 bases aligning to TRBD1. This CDR3 is 17 amino acids long. After removal of 6 bases from V and 1 base from J, the junction contained 9 bases not matched to a gene. In germline, CDR1 is MNHEY, CDR2 SVGEGT.